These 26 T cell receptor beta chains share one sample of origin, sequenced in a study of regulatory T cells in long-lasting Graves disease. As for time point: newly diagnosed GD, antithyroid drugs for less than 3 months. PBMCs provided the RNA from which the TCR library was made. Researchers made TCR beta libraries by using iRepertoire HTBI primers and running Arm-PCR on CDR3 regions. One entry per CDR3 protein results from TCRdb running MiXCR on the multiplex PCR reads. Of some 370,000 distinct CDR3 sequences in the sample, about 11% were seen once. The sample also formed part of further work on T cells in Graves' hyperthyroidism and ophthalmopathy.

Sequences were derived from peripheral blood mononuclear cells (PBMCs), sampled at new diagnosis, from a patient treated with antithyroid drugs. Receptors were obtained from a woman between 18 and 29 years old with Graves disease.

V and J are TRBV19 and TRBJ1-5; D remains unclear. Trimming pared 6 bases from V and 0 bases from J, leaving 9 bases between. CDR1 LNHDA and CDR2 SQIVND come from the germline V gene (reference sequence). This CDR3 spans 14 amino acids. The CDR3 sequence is CASRWEHSNQPQHF. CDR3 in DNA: TGTGCCAGTAGGTGGGAGCATAGCAATCAGCCCCAGCATTTT.

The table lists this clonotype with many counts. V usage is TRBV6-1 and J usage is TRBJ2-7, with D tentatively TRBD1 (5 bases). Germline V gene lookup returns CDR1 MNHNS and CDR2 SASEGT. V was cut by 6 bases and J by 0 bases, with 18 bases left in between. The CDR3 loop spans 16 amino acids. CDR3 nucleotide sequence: TGTGCCAGCAGCGCTGGCCCTTGGACACACTCCTACGAGCAGTACTTC. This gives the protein CASSAGPWTHSYEQYF.

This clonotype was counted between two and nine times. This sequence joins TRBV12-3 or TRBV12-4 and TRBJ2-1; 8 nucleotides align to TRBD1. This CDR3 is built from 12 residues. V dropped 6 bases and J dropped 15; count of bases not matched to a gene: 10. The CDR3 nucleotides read TGTGCCAGCAGCCCCCTAGGACAGGGAGGGTTCTTC. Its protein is CASSPLGQGGFF.

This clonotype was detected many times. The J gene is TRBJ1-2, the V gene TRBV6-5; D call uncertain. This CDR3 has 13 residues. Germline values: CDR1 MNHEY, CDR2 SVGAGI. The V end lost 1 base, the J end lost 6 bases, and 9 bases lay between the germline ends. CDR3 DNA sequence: TGTGCCAGCAGTTACTATAGTGAAGATGGCTACACCTTC. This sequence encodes CASSYYSEDGYTF.

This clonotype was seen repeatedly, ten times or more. CDR3 bases: TGCGCCAGCAGCCTCCTGGGGGGTGAAAAACTGTTTTTT. As protein: CASSLLGGEKLFF. The chain couples TRBV5-1 to TRBJ1-4, with a tentative D call TRBD1 (5 bases). Trimming removed 4 bases from V and 7 bases from J, with 11 bases in between. The CDR3 has 13 residues. Per the germline V gene, CDR1 is SGHRS and CDR2 is YFSETQ.

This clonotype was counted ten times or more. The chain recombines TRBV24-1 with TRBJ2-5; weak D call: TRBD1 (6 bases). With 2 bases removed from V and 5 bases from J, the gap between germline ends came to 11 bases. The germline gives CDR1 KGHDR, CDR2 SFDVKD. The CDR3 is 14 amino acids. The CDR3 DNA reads TGTGCCACCAGTGATTATGGGACAACTGAGACCCAGTACTTC. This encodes CATSDYGTTETQYF.

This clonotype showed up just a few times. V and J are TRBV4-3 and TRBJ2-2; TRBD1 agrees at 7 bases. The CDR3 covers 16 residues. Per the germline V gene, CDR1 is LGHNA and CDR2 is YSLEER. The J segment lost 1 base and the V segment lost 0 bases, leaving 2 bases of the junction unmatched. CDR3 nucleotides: TGCGCCAGCAGCCAAGAAGGGGGCCTGAACACCGGGGAGCTGTTTTTT. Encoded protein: CASSQEGGLNTGELFF.

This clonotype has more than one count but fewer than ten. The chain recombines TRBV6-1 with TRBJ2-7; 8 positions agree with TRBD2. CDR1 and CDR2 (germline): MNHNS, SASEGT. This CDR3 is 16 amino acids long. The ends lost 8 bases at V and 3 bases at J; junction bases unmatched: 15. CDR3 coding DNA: TGTGCCAGCGGTGGCCACCCACAGCGGGGGAGCTACGAGCAGTACGTC. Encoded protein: CASGGHPQRGSYEQYV.

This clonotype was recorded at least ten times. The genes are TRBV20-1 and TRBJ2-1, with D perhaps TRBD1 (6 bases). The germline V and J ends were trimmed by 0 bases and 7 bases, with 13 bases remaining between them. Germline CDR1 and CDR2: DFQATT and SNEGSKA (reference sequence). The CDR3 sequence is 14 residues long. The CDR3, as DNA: TGCAGTGCTAGAGAATATGACAGGTTTAATGAGCAGTTCTTC. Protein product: CSAREYDRFNEQFF.

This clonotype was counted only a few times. As DNA, the CDR3 is TGCAGTGCTAGAGATTTAACAGGCAACTATGGCTACACCTTC. It yields the protein CSARDLTGNYGYTF. This sequence joins TRBV20-1 and TRBJ1-2, with a possible D match to TRBD1 (5 bases). Deletions cut 0 bases from V and 2 bases from J, with 10 bases between. The germline CDR1 and CDR2 sequences are DFQATT and SNEGSKA (reference sequence). The CDR3 runs 14 residues.

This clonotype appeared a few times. CDR3 DNA sequence: TGTGCCAGCAGCCCGACTTCCCTTGCCGGCTACTCTGGAAACACCATATATTTT. Protein: CASSPTSLAGYSGNTIYF. This chain joins TRBV3-1 and TRBJ1-3; no clear D. From germline, CDR1 is LGHDT and CDR2 YNNKEL (reference sequence). Trimming shortened V by 4 bases and J by 0 bases, and 19 bases separated the two germline ends. The CDR3 sequence is 18 residues long.

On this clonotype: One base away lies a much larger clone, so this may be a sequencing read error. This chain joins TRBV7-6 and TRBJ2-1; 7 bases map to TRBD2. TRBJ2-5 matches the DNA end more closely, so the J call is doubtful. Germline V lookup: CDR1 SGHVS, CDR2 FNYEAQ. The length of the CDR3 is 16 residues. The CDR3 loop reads CAINEGLSGIKETQYF. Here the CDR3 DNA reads TGTGCCATCAACGAAGGATTGAGCGGGATAAAAGAGACCCAGTACTTC.

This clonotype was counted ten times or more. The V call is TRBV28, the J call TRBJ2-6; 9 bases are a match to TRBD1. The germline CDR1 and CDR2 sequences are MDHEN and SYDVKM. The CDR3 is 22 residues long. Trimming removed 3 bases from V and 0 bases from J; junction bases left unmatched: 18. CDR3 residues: CASSFMFWGDRERHSGANVLTF. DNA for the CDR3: TGTGCCAGCAGTTTCATGTTTTGGGGGGACAGGGAGAGACACTCTGGGGCCAACGTCCTGACTTTC. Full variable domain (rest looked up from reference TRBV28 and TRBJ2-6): DVKVTQSSRYLVKRTGEKVFLECVQDMDHENMFWYRQDPGLGLRLIYFSYDVKMKEKGDIPEGYSVSREKKERFSLILESASTNQTSMYLCASSFMFWGDRERHSGANVLTFGAGSRLTVL.

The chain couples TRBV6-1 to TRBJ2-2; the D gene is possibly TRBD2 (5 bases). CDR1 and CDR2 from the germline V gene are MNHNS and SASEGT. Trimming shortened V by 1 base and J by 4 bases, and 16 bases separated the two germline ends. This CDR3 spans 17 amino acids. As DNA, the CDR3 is TGTGCCAGCAGTGAAGTTTACGGGAAGATGAGCACCGGGGAGCTGTTTTTT. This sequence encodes CASSEVYGKMSTGELFF.

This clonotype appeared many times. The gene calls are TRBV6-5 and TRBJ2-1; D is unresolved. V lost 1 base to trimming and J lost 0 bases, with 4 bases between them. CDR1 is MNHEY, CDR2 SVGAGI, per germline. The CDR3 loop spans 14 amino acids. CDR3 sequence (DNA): TGTGCCAGCAGTTACTATAGCTCCTACAATGAGCAGTTCTTC. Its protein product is CASSYYSSYNEQFF.

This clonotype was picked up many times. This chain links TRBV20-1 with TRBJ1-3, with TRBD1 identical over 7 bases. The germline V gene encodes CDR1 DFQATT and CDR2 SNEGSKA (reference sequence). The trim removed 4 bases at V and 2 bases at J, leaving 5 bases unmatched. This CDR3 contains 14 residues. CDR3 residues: CSATDRLTGNTIYF. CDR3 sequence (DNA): TGCAGTGCTACGGACAGGCTTACTGGAAACACCATATATTTT.

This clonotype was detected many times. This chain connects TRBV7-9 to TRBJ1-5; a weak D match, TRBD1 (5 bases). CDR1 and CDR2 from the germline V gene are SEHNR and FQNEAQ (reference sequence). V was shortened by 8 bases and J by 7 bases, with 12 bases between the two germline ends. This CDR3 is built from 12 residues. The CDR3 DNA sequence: TGTGCCAGCGGAAACGGGGGGCAGCCCCAGCATTTT. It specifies CASGNGGQPQHF.

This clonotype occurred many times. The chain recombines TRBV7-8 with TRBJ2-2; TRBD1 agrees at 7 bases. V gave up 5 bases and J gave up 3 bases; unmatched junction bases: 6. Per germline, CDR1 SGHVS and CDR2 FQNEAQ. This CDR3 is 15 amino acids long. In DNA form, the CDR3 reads TGTGCCAGCAGCCAGGGACAGCCAGACACCGGGGAGCTGTTTTTT. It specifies CASSQGQPDTGELFF.

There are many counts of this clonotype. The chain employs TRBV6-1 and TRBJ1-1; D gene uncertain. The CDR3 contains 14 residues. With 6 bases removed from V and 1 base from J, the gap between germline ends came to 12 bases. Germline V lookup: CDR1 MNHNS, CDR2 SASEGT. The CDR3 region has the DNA TGTGCCAGCAGCCTCCATCGGGAGAACACTGAAGCTTTCTTT. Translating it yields CASSLHRENTEAFF.

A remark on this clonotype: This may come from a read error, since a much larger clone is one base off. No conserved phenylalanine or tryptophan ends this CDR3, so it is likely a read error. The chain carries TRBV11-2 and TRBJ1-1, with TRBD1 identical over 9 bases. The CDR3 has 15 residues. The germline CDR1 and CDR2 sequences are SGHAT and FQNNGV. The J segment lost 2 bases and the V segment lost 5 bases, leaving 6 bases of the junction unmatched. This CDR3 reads CASSPWTGANTEAFS. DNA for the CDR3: TGTGCCAGCAGCCCATGGACAGGGGCCAACACTGAAGCTTTCTCT.

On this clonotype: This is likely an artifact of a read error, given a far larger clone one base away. CDR3 sequence: CASSSTGALGQPQHF. CDR3 nucleotide sequence: TGTGCCAGCAGTTCGACAGGGGCTTTAGGGCAGCCCCAGCATTTT. This rearrangement joins TRBV27 to TRBJ1-5; TRBD1 agrees at 8 bases. The length of the CDR3 is 15 residues. Losses at the gene ends were 4 bases for V and 7 bases for J; bases not matched to a gene: 9. CDR1 and CDR2 (germline): MNHEY, SMNVEV (reference sequence).

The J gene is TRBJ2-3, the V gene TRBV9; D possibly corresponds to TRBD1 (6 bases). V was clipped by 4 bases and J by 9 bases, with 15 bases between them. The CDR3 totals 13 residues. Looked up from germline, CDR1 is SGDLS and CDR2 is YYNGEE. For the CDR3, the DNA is TGTGCCAGCAGCCCAAGAGGGGGTCGCACGCAGTATTTT. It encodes CASSPRGGRTQYF.

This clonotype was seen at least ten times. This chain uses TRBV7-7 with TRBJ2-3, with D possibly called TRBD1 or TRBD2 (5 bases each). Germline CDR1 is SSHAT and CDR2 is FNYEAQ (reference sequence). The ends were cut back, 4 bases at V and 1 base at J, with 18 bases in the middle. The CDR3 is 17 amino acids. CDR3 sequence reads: CASSSPQGDGGTDTQYF. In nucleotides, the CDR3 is TGTGCCAGCAGCTCCCCTCAGGGAGATGGGGGCACAGATACGCAGTATTTT.

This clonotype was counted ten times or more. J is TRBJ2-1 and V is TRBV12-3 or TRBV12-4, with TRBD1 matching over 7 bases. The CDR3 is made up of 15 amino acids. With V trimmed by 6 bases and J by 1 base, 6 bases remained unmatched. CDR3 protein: CASSRQGVSYNEQFF. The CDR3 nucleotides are TGTGCCAGCAGCCGACAGGGAGTGTCCTACAATGAGCAGTTCTTC.

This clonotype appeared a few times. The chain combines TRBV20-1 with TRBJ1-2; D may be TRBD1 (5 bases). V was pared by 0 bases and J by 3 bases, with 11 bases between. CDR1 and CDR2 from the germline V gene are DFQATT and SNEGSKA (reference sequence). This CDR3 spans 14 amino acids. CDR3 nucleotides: TGCAGTGCTAGAGAGGGACTATTTGACTATGGCTACACCTTC. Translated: CSAREGLFDYGYTF.

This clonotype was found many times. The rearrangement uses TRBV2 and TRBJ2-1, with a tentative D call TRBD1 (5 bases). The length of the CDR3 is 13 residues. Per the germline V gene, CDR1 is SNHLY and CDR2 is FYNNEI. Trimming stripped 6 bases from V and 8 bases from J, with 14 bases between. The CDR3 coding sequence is TGTGCCAGCAGGCACCAGGGCTGGGATGAGCAGTTCTTC. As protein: CASRHQGWDEQFF.